A single sample is the source of the 8 T cell receptor beta chains below, sequenced in a study of early T cells in non-severe SARS-CoV-2 infection. TCRdb redid the calling of the 5' RACE reads with MiXCR, one entry per CDR3 protein. Of roughly 48,000 distinct CDR3 sequences in the sample, 3.5% to 5% are singletons; the top ten hold 6%. The specimen sequenced was whole blood. These receptor sequences come from an adult who was a healthcare worker with PCR-confirmed SARS-CoV-2 infection or an uninfected control (not recorded which).

The CDR3 region is CASSYTVDSMRSGELFF. Written as DNA, the CDR3 is TGTGCCAGCAGTTACACCGTTGACAGTATGAGGTCCGGGGAGCTGTTTTTT. The chain recombines TRBV6-6 with TRBJ2-2, with a possible D match to TRBD1 (5 bases). Between the trimmed V and J ends, which lost 2 bases and 6 bases, there was a span of 19 bases. This CDR3 is built from 17 residues. Germline V CDR1 and CDR2: MNHNY, SVGAGI (reference sequence).

This clonotype was seen a handful of times. The chain employs TRBV18 and TRBJ1-6; D unresolved. The CDR3 has 17 residues. The germline CDR1 and CDR2 sequences are KGHSH and LQKENI. V lost 3 bases to trimming and J lost 0 bases, with 12 bases between them. DNA for the CDR3: TGTGCCAGCTCACCGGTGGAGGCAATCTCCTATAATTCACCCCTCCACTTT. Amino acid sequence: CASSPVEAISYNSPLHF.

This clonotype was observed at least ten times. The rearrangement links TRBV20-1 to TRBJ2-4; D remains unclear. The CDR3 is 13 residues long. Germline V CDR1 and CDR2: DFQATT, SNEGSKA (reference sequence). V shed 3 bases and J shed 8 bases, with 14 bases lying between them. CDR3 sequence: CSASSWQVDIQYF. CDR3 DNA: TGCAGTGCTAGTTCCTGGCAGGTAGACATTCAGTACTTC.

The chain recombines TRBV20-1 with TRBJ2-7; 10 positions match TRBD2. Germline V lookup: CDR1 DFQATT, CDR2 SNEGSKA (reference sequence). V trimming: 5 bases; J trimming: 3 bases; junction bases outside the gene matches: 7. There are 14 residues in the CDR3. The CDR3 spells CSAGASGGFYEQYF. The CDR3 bases are TGCAGTGCTGGCGCTAGCGGGGGATTCTACGAGCAGTACTTC.

This clonotype was seen many times. V and J are TRBV20-1 and TRBJ2-1; 8 nucleotides agree with TRBD2. The germline gives CDR1 DFQATT, CDR2 SNEGSKA (reference sequence). With 0 bases clipped from V and 5 bases from J, the junction kept 6 bases outside the gene matches. The CDR3 has 15 residues. CDR3 DNA: TGCAGTGCTAGAGATCGACTAGCGAATGACAATGAGCAGTTCTTC. Translation: CSARDRLANDNEQFF.

This clonotype was seen only a few times. The rearrangement links TRBV18 to TRBJ2-2, with a tentative D call TRBD2 (6 bases). The germline V gene encodes CDR1 KGHSH and CDR2 LQKENI. There are 15 residues in the CDR3. V was clipped by 2 bases and J by 4 bases, with 11 bases between them. The CDR3 nucleotides are TGTGCCAGCTCACCATCGGGACTTCCCACCGGGGAGCTGTTTTTT. It is translated as CASSPSGLPTGELFF.

The sample holds many counts of this clonotype. CDR3 nucleotides: TGCAGCGTTGTTGGCAGGGGAGCCCCCGGGGAGCTGTTTTTT. This gives the protein CSVVGRGAPGELFF. The chain is built from TRBV29-1 and TRBJ2-2; D is possibly TRBD1 (6 bases). From germline, CDR1 is SQVTM and CDR2 ANQGSEA. The CDR3 has 14 residues. Between the trimmed V and J ends, which lost 4 bases and 6 bases, there was a span of 15 bases.

The table lists this clonotype with a few counts. The rearrangement joins TRBV28 to TRBJ2-2, with D perhaps matching TRBD1 (5 bases). CDR1 MDHEN and CDR2 SYDVKM come from the germline V gene. Trimming left V 1 base short and J 0 bases short, with 9 bases between. The CDR3 is 16 amino acids. The chain's CDR3 is CASSLYTGSNTGELFF. The CDR3 nucleotides read TGTGCCAGCAGTTTATACACAGGTTCGAACACCGGGGAGCTGTTTTTT.